This entry concerns a single TCR beta chain. The data were taken from a study of blood T cell repertoires in COVID-19. Looking at the study overall: Sites in the United States, Italy and Spain provided acute and convalescent COVID-19 samples. Nucleic acid was either cDNA or gDNA, and it came from T cells, B-cell-depleted T cells, or PBMCs.

As processed by the authors: Reference gene primer amplification yielded estimated nucleated cell counts. Using immunoSEQ multiplex PCR, the repertoire was profiled, and TCRdb retains in-frame clones only, with some absent. That table supplies the V and J calls and clone size; D and trimming were determined from the DNA. Counted here are tens of thousands of clones, about 92% occurring once; the ten biggest clones make up approximately 20%. Sequenced material: peripheral blood. The sequence came from an elderly man with acute or convalescent COVID-19.

CDR3 region: CASSVYWDSEAFF. Written as DNA, the CDR3 is TGTGCCAGCAGTGTTTATTGGGACAGCGAAGCTTTCTTT. The chain links TRBV6-4 to TRBJ1-1, with TRBD1 matching over 7 bases. Per germline, CDR1 MRHNA and CDR2 SNTAGT. The length of the CDR3 is 13 residues. The V gene end was trimmed by 4 bases and the J gene end by 8 bases; junction bases not matched to a gene: 7.